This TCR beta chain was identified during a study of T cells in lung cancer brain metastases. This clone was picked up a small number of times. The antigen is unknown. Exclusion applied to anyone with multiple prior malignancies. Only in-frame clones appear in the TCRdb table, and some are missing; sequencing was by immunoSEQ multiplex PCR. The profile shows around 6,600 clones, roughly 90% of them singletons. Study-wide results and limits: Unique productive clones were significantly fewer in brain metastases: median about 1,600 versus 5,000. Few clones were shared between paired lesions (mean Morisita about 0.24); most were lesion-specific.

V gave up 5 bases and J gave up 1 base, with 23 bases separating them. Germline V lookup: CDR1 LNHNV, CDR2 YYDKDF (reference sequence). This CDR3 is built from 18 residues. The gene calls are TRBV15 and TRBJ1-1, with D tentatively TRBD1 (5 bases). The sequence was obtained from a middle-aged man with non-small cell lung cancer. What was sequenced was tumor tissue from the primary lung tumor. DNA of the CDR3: TGTGCCACCAGCGGCCTCACAGGCCGCCCTTTTAGGAACACTGAAGCTTTCTTT. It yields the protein CATSGLTGRPFRNTEAFF.